This T cell receptor (beta chain) was recovered during a study of OX40 agonist ivuxolimab in advanced cancers. On the study more broadly: Among those enrolled, mean age was about 63 years (range about 23 to 79) and less than 90% were male. Prior anti-PD-1, anti-PD-L1 or anti-CTLA-4 therapy did not bar entry, and 40% to 45% had some. General observations from the study: People who partly responded at 0.1-3.0 mg/kg had some of the least clonal expansion seen. CD4+ and CD8+ blood T cells expanded clonally by week 6 at 0.1 to 3.0 mg/kg.

This CDR3 region has 16 residues. The V segment lost 3 bases and the J segment 7 bases; nucleotides outside the gene matches: 8. Germline loops: CDR1 SGDLS, CDR2 YYNGEE. Some clones are missing from TCRdb's copy, which holds only in-frame ones; the method was immunoSEQ multiplex PCR. Among some 45,000 clones listed, approximately 92% were seen once. With regard to this clone: Its antigen is unidentified.

The V and J genes are TRBV9 and TRBJ2-2, with 11 bases identical to TRBD2. This sequence was found in an adult with an advanced solid tumor such as melanoma, head and neck, liver or kidney cancer. The sample here was CD4+ or CD8+ T cells sorted from blood, taken in a trial of the OX40 agonist ivuxolimab. CDR3 bases: TGTGCCAGCAGCGGGGGACTAGCGGTTACGAGCGGGGAGCTGTTTTTT. The encoded protein is CASSGGLAVTSGELFF. Combining the CDR3 with reference TRBV9 and TRBJ2-2 gives the whole variable domain DSGVTQTPKHLITATGQRVTLRCSPRSGDLSVYWYQQSLDQGLQFLIQYYNGEERAKGNILERFSAQQFPDLHSELNLSSLELGDSALYFCASSGGLAVTSGELFFGEGSRLTVL.